This TCR beta chain derives from a study of blood T cell repertoires in COVID-19. Background on the study: T cells, B-cell-depleted T cells, or PBMCs provided the cDNA or gDNA that served as material.

The CDR3 spans 13 residues. The V gene's germline CDR1 is KGHSH and CDR2 LQKENI. The ends were cut back, 3 bases at V and 2 bases at J, with 8 bases in the middle. The assay was immunoSEQ multiplex PCR, and TCRdb's table has in-frame clones only and misses some. The sample yields roughly 150,000 clones, roughly four fifths seen once. Sequencing was performed on peripheral blood. The chain combines TRBV18 with TRBJ2-7; no firm D call. The TCR originated in a human donor with acute or convalescent COVID-19. The donor label of this sample is uncertain. The CDR3 region is CASSPSGTYEQYF. As DNA, the CDR3 is TGTGCCAGCTCACCGTCAGGAACCTACGAGCAGTACTTC.